This TCR beta chain comes out of a study of blood T cell repertoires in COVID-19. Across the whole study: Material from acute and convalescent COVID-19 was sourced from the United States, Italy and Spain. PBMCs, B-cell-depleted T cells, or T cells provided the cDNA or gDNA that made up the material.

Methods used by the authors: Amplification of reference gene primers provided the estimated nucleated cell counts. Assay: immunoSEQ multiplex PCR; the TCRdb copy retains only in-frame clones and omits some. That table furnishes V, J and clone size, whereas the DNA furnished D and trimming. The sample records roughly 100,000 clones, about 90% being singletons. The germline V and J ends were trimmed by 8 bases and 6 bases, with 7 bases remaining between them. This CDR3 comprises 11 residues. Germline V gene data show CDR1 as WNHNN and CDR2 as SYGVQD (reference sequence). Sequencing was carried out using peripheral blood. The origin of this receptor is a woman aged 50 to 60 with COVID-19, enrolled during active disease. This chain connects TRBV10-1 to TRBJ2-2; D gene unclear. The CDR3, as DNA: TGCGCCAGCTATCGGGCCGGGGAGCTGTTTTTT. Amino acids: CASYRAGELFF.